This TCR beta chain was identified in a study of blood T cell repertoires in COVID-19. This clone was counted once. The V gene's germline CDR1 is DFQATT and CDR2 SNEGSKA (reference sequence). The CDR3 consists of 14 residues. Trimming took 3 bases from V and 3 from J; bases not matched to a gene: 5. Measured with immunoSEQ multiplex PCR; TCRdb has only the in-frame clones, and not every one. The sample holds some 200,000 clones; about 85% are singletons and the top ten take 15% to 20%. This TCR was sampled from a woman older than 75 with active or convalescent COVID-19. The chain carries TRBV20-1 and TRBJ2-1, with 7 nucleotides matching TRBD2. Input material: peripheral blood. In DNA, the CDR3 is TGCAGTGCTAGTACCGGGAGGAACTACAATGAGCAGTTCTTC. This translates into CSASTGRNYNEQFF.